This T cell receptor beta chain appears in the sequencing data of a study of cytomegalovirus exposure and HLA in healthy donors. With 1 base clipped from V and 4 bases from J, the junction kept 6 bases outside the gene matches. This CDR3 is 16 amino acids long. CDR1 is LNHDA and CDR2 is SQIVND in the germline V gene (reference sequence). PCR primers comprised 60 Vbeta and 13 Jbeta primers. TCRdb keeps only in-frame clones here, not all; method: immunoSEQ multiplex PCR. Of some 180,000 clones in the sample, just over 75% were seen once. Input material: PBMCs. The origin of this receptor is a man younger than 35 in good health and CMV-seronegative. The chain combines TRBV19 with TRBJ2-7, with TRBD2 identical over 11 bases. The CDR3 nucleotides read TGTGCCAGTAGTATAGGGGGGGGGACTAGCGGATACGAGCAGTACTTC. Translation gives CASSIGGGTSGYEQYF.